This T cell receptor beta chain emerged from a study of blood T cell repertoires in COVID-19. Looking at the study overall: Some COVID-19 samples were acute and others convalescent; all came from the United States, Italy and Spain. Sources were T cells, B-cell-depleted T cells, or PBMCs; the material itself was cDNA or gDNA.

How the authors handled the data: Amplification from reference gene primers served as the basis for estimated nucleated cell counts. Libraries were prepared by immunoSEQ multiplex PCR; TCRdb keeps only in-frame clonotypes and omits some of them. V and J calls and clone size are given by that table; D and trimming were obtained from the DNA. The sample records about 210,000 clones, 83% being singletons. Germline CDR1 SQVTM, CDR2 ANQGSEA. Trimming removed 3 bases at V and 5 bases at J, with 17 bases between. The CDR3 spans 15 residues. The sequenced sample was peripheral blood. This receptor was taken from a woman aged 45-65 years with acute or convalescent COVID-19. This rearrangement joins TRBV29-1 to TRBJ2-1; D ambiguous. The CDR3: CSVENHEDIHNEQFF. CDR3 bases: TGCAGCGTTGAGAACCACGAAGACATACACAATGAGCAGTTCTTC.